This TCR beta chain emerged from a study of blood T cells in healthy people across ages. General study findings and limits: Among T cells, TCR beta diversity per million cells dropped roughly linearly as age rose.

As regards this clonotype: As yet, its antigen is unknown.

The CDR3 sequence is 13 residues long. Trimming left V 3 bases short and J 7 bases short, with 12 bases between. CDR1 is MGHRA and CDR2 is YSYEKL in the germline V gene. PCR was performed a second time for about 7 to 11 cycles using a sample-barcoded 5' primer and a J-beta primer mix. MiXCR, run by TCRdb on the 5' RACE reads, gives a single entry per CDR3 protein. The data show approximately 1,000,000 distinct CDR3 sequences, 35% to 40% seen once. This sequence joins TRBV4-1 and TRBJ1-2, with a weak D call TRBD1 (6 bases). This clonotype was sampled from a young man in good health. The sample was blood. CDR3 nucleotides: TGCGCCAGCAGCCATTTCAACAGGGCTGGCTACACCTTC. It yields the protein CASSHFNRAGYTF.